This TCR beta chain is drawn from a study of regulatory T cells in long-lasting Graves disease. Noted time point: newly diagnosed GD, antithyroid drugs for less than 3 months. There was RNA extracted from PBMCs, and the TCR library was made from it. Guidelines of the American Thyroid Association were used to diagnose Graves' disease. Through Arm-PCR of CDR3 regions and iRepertoire HTBI primers, TCR beta libraries were built. TCRdb fed the multiplex PCR reads into MiXCR, producing one record per CDR3 protein. The sample lists about 440,000 distinct CDR3 sequences, just under 15% seen once, with approximately 15% in the top ten. This clonotype turned up a few times. The ends lost 5 bases at V and 1 base at J; junction bases unmatched: 2. Per germline, CDR1 DFQATT and CDR2 SNEGSKA (reference sequence). The CDR3 has 13 residues. This sample also appeared in a second study, on T cells in Graves' hyperthyroidism and ophthalmopathy. Per that paper: Any patient presenting with uncontrolled infection, other autoimmune disease, pregnancy or lactation was left out.

This TCR came from a woman younger than 45 with Graves disease. This chain uses TRBV20-1 with TRBJ2-4; TRBD2 matches at 7 bases. Sequencing used peripheral blood mononuclear cells (PBMCs), obtained at new diagnosis, from a patient treated with antithyroid drugs. The chain's CDR3 is CSADSGAKNIQYF. CDR3 in DNA: TGCAGTGCTGATAGCGGGGCCAAAAACATTCAGTACTTC.